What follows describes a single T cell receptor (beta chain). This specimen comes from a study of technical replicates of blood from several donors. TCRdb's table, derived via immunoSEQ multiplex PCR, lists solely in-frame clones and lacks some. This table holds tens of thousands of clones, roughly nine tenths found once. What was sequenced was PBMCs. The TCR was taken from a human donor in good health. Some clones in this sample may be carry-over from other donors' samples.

The CDR3 loop is CASSWADSGNTIYF. CDR3 nucleotides: TGTGCCAGTAGTTGGGCAGACTCTGGAAACACCATATATTTT. This chain connects TRBV19 to TRBJ1-3; no firm D call. The CDR3 covers 14 residues. V lost 5 bases, J lost 0 bases, and 8 bases lay in between. The germline gives CDR1 LNHDA, CDR2 SQIVND (reference sequence).